Each of the 20 T cell receptor beta chains below was sequenced from the same sample in a study of T cell changes during pregnancy in multiple sclerosis. The method was immunoSEQ multiplex PCR; TCRdb's version includes in-frame clones alone and lacks a portion of them. The sample carries around 58,000 clones, 90% to 95% recorded once. Here the sequenced sample was peripheral blood, taken before pregnancy. These receptors were obtained from a female donor with multiple sclerosis, enrolled in a pregnancy study.

The V gene is TRBV5-6, the J gene TRBJ1-4; maybe TRBD1 (6 bases). V lost 0 bases, J lost 8 bases, and 14 bases lay in between. Germline V gives CDR1 SGHDT, CDR2 YYEEEE. This CDR3 is 15 amino acids long. The CDR3, as DNA: TGTGCCAGCAGCTTGGCCGGGGGGGCTAGAGAAAAACTGTTTTTT. This encodes CASSLAGGAREKLFF.

The chain couples TRBV9 to TRBJ1-3; D not certain. Trimming removed 0 bases from V and 7 bases from J, with 17 bases in between. The V gene's germline CDR1 is SGDLS and CDR2 YYNGEE. CDR3 length equals 16 residues. DNA of the CDR3: TGTGCCAGCAGCGTAGATACAGTCCGGTCGGGGAACACCATATATTTT. Its translation is CASSVDTVRSGNTIYF.

The chain uses TRBV25-1 and TRBJ1-1, with D perhaps matching TRBD1 (5 bases). This CDR3 contains 13 residues. Deletions cut 6 bases from V and 1 base from J, with 9 bases between. The germline V gene encodes CDR1 MGHDK and CDR2 SYGVNS. The CDR3 loop reads CASSLQENTEAFF. The CDR3 region has the DNA TGTGCCAGCAGCCTACAGGAGAACACTGAAGCTTTCTTT.

This chain joins TRBV27 and TRBJ2-1, with a possible D match to TRBD1 (5 bases). Germline loops: CDR1 MNHEY, CDR2 SMNVEV (reference sequence). Trimming pared 2 bases from V and 4 bases from J, leaving 9 bases between. This CDR3 region has 14 residues. The CDR3 DNA follows: TGTGCCAGCAGTTTAAGGGGTAGATACAATGAGCAGTTCTTC. Translation gives CASSLRGRYNEQFF.

The chain recombines TRBV11-2 with TRBJ1-3; D is uncertain. V lost 0 bases and J lost 7, with 7 bases in between. CDR1 and CDR2 from the germline V gene are SGHAT and FQNNGV. The CDR3 has 13 amino acids. The CDR3 region has the DNA TGTGCCAGCAGCTTAGACTATATTAACACCATATATTTT. Its protein product is CASSLDYINTIYF.

The chain links TRBV2 to TRBJ2-3; tentatively, D is TRBD2 (6 bases). Trimming took 4 bases from V and 2 from J, leaving 13 bases between them. The germline V gene has CDR1 SNHLY and CDR2 FYNNEI. The CDR3 has 15 residues. The CDR3 DNA is TGTGCCAGCAGTGTGGGGGGTACTCCCACAGATACGCAGTATTTT. Amino acid sequence: CASSVGGTPTDTQYF.

The rearrangement uses TRBV12-5 and TRBJ2-3, with TRBD2 matching 10 bases. Germline assignment: CDR1 LGHNT and CDR2 FRNRAP. V trimming: 8 bases; J trimming: 6 bases; junction bases outside the gene matches: 8. The CDR3 is 14 residues long. The CDR3 region is CASRSGGAGDTQYF. CDR3 nucleotide sequence: TGTGCTAGTCGCAGCGGGGGGGCAGGGGATACGCAGTATTTT.

The chain recombines TRBV7-2 with TRBJ1-5, with a tentative D call TRBD1 (5 bases). This CDR3 region has 13 residues. Trimming pared 6 bases from V and 6 bases from J, leaving 12 bases between. Germline V CDR1 and CDR2: SGHTA, FQGNSA. CDR3 sequence: CASSFQGSQPQHF. DNA of the CDR3: TGTGCCAGCAGTTTTCAGGGTAGTCAGCCCCAGCATTTT.

The chain joins TRBV4-3 to TRBJ2-7; 8 bases align to TRBD2. V dropped 4 bases and J dropped 1; count of bases not matched to a gene: 6. The CDR3 consists of 15 residues. Per the germline V gene, CDR1 is LGHNA and CDR2 is YSLEER. CDR3 region: CASSLRTSGSYEQYF. Written as DNA, the CDR3 is TGCGCCAGCAGCCTCAGAACTAGCGGTTCCTACGAGCAGTACTTC.

The chain joins TRBV10-3 to TRBJ1-6; TRBD1 might be the D (5 bases). The CDR3 extends over 17 amino acids. The germline CDR1 and CDR2 sequences are ENHRY and SYGVKD. The ends were cut back, 2 bases at V and 6 bases at J, with 17 bases in the middle. CDR3 in DNA: TGTGCCATCAGTGAGACATCCGCCGGGACTCCTAATTCACCCCTCCACTTT. Protein product: CAISETSAGTPNSPLHF.

This clone was seen only a few times. The J gene is TRBJ1-5, the V gene TRBV15; D is possibly TRBD1 (5 bases). V was trimmed by 3 bases and J by 5 bases, leaving 8 bases between them. The CDR3 loop spans 13 amino acids. Germline V gene data show CDR1 as LNHNV and CDR2 as YYDKDF (reference sequence). The CDR3 DNA reads TGTGCCACCAGCAGGGGGGGGGATCAGCCCCAGCATTTT. Its translation: CATSRGGDQPQHF.

The chain recombines TRBV25-1 with TRBJ2-3, with TRBD2 matching over 10 bases. CDR3 length: 16 residues. Per the germline V gene, CDR1 is MGHDK and CDR2 is SYGVNS. Trimming cost V 1 base and J 2 bases; bases outside gene matches: 3. The CDR3 DNA reads TGTGCCAGCAGTGAATTTGGACTAGCGGTCACAGATACGCAGTATTTT. Its protein product is CASSEFGLAVTDTQYF. Using reference TRBV25-1 and TRBJ2-3 for the parts outside the CDR3, the full variable domain is EADIYQTPRYLVIGTGKKITLECSQTMGHDKMYWYQQDPGMELHLIHYSYGVNSTEKGDLSSESTVSRIRTEHFPLTLESARPSHTSQYLCASSEFGLAVTDTQYFGPGTRLTVL.

The chain joins TRBV9 to TRBJ1-2; D possibly corresponds to TRBD1 (6 bases). In germline, CDR1 is SGDLS, CDR2 YYNGEE. This CDR3 is built from 13 residues. The V gene lost 0 bases and the J gene lost 6 bases, with 9 bases spanning the gap. The CDR3 DNA sequence: TGTGCCAGCAGCGTAGAAGAGGGGGATGGCTACACCTTC. It yields the protein CASSVEEGDGYTF.

The V gene is TRBV7-2, the J gene TRBJ1-2, with a tentative D call TRBD1 (5 bases). Germline CDR1 SGHTA, CDR2 FQGNSA. The CDR3 spans 14 residues. Trimming left V 1 base short and J 4 bases short, with 10 bases between. This CDR3 reads CASSLGQGGYGYTF. CDR3 nucleotides: TGTGCCAGCAGCTTAGGGCAGGGAGGCTATGGCTACACCTTC.

The chain uses TRBV19 and TRBJ2-7; TRBD1 aligns across 7 bases. The CDR3 is made up of 12 amino acids. The germline V gene has CDR1 LNHDA and CDR2 SQIVND (reference sequence). With V trimmed by 9 bases and J by 3 bases, 5 bases remained unmatched. CDR3 sequence (DNA): TGTGCCAGCGAAGGGGACAGCTACGAGCAGTACTTC. Its translation is CASEGDSYEQYF.

The chain uses TRBV5-1 and TRBJ2-1; TRBD2 aligns across 9 bases. The germline CDR1 and CDR2 sequences are SGHRS and YFSETQ. V lost 3 bases to trimming and J lost 0 bases; unmatched junction nucleotides: 13. The CDR3 covers 19 residues. The CDR3 nucleotides read TGCGCCAGCAGCTACTTCTCGCGGGGGGGCTCCCTCTCCTACAATGAGCAGTTCTTC. Its translation: CASSYFSRGGSLSYNEQFF. Complete variable domain (other parts from reference TRBV5-1 and TRBJ2-1): KAGVTQTPRYLIKTRGQQVTLSCSPISGHRSVSWYQQTPGQGLQFLFEYFSETQRNKGNFPGRFSGRQFSNSRSEMNVSTLELGDSALYLCASSYFSRGGSLSYNEQFFGPGTRLTVL.

The genes are TRBV21-1 and TRBJ2-1; the table's D call of TRBD2 was not tested on the DNA. TRBV21-1 is given as a pseudogene. The CDR3 is made up of 14 amino acids. The CDR3 DNA follows: TGTGCCAGCAGCAAGAGTGGCTCCTACAATGAGCAGTTCTTC. Protein product: CASSKSGSYNEQFF.

CDR3 sequence reads: CASSLAGRDYYGYTF. The CDR3 DNA sequence: TGTGCCAGCAGCTTGGCGGGAAGGGATTACTATGGCTACACCTTC. This chain uses TRBV5-4 with TRBJ1-2; no firm D call. V shed 0 bases and J shed 3 bases, with 12 bases lying between them. This CDR3 comprises 15 residues. Germline CDR1 SGHNT, CDR2 YYREEE (reference sequence).

The chain has TRBV7-3 and TRBJ1-6; 10 bases line up with TRBD1. Germline V gene sequence: CDR1 SGHTA, CDR2 FQGTGA. J was trimmed by 10 bases and V by 5 bases; bases with no gene match: 5. This CDR3 comprises 14 residues. CDR3 DNA sequence: TGTGCCAGCAGCCTAGACAGGGGGCAGTCACCCCTCCACTTT. It translates to CASSLDRGQSPLHF.

This chain joins TRBV28 and TRBJ1-3; D gene unclear. V lost 3 bases, J lost 0 bases, and 6 bases lay in between. The CDR3 consists of 14 residues. Germline V gene sequence: CDR1 MDHEN, CDR2 SYDVKM. The CDR3 coding sequence is TGTGCCAGCAGTTTTGGGAGCTCTGGAAACACCATATATTTT. Its protein is CASSFGSSGNTIYF.